This entry lists 7 T cell receptor beta chains sequenced from one sample in a study of blood T cell repertoires in COVID-19. Method: immunoSEQ multiplex PCR; TCRdb's copy keeps in-frame clones and lacks some. This table holds fewer than 200,000 clones, more than 70% found once. Material: peripheral blood. Receptors were obtained from a man in his forties with active or convalescent COVID-19.

The chain employs TRBV12-5 and TRBJ1-4; tentative D call: TRBD1 (6 bases). The V gene's germline CDR1 is LGHNT and CDR2 FRNRAP. Trimming took off 1 base at V and 7 bases at J, with 16 bases between the two ends. The CDR3 loop spans 16 amino acids. The CDR3 sequence is CASGLDGQTRGEKLFF. The CDR3 DNA follows: TGTGCTAGTGGTTTGGATGGACAGACGCGCGGTGAAAAACTGTTTTTT.

The genes are TRBV29-1 and TRBJ1-2; 7 nucleotides line up with TRBD1. This CDR3 has 13 amino acids. Germline CDR1 and CDR2: SQVTM and ANQGSEA. V lost 3 bases to trimming and J lost 8 bases; unmatched junction nucleotides: 9. DNA for the CDR3: TGCAGCGTTGATAGAGGGGGCTCGAGGGGCTACACCTTC. As protein: CSVDRGGSRGYTF.

The V call is TRBV7-2, the J call TRBJ1-2; D possibly corresponds to TRBD1 (6 bases). CDR1 and CDR2 (germline): SGHTA, FQGNSA. V was pared by 6 bases and J by 8 bases, with 22 bases between. This CDR3 contains 15 residues. In DNA form, the CDR3 reads TGTGCCAGCAGTCCCCTTCAGATCTCAGGGGTAGGCTACACCTTC. Protein: CASSPLQISGVGYTF. The full variable domain, in which reference TRBV7-2 and TRBJ1-2 provide the parts outside the CDR3, is GAGVSQSPSNKVTEKGKDVELRCDPISGHTALYWYRQSLGQGLEFLIYFQGNSAPDKSGLPSDRFSAERTGGSVSTLTIQRTQQEDSAVYLCASSPLQISGVGYTFGSGTRLTVV.

The chain joins TRBV27 to TRBJ1-4; D gene unclear. CDR1 and CDR2 (germline): MNHEY, SMNVEV (reference sequence). This CDR3 spans 14 amino acids. Trimming pared 5 bases from V and 4 bases from J, leaving 11 bases between. CDR3 residues: CASSKVGRNEKLFF. In nucleotides, the CDR3 is TGTGCCAGCAGTAAAGTTGGGCGTAATGAAAAACTGTTTTTT.

This rearrangement joins TRBV19 to TRBJ2-5; 14 bases map to TRBD2. The CDR3 totals 16 residues. Looked up from germline, CDR1 is LNHDA and CDR2 is SQIVND (reference sequence). The J segment lost 5 bases and the V segment lost 4 bases, leaving 6 bases of the junction unmatched. The CDR3 protein is CASSRGTSGGVETQYF. CDR3 coding DNA: TGTGCCAGTAGTAGGGGGACTAGCGGGGGAGTGGAGACCCAGTACTTC.

The rearrangement uses TRBV9 and TRBJ2-2, with a possible D match to TRBD1 (5 bases). The CDR3 has 14 residues. V was cut by 7 bases and J by 2 bases, with 12 bases left in between. The germline CDR1 and CDR2 sequences are SGDLS and YYNGEE. The CDR3 coding sequence is TGTGCCAGCTCTTACGGACAAAACACCGGGGAGCTGTTTTTT. It encodes CASSYGQNTGELFF. Variable domain in full (rest from reference TRBV9 and TRBJ2-2): DSGVTQTPKHLITATGQRVTLRCSPRSGDLSVYWYQQSLDQGLQFLIQYYNGEERAKGNILERFSAQQFPDLHSELNLSSLELGDSALYFCASSYGQNTGELFFGEGSRLTVL.

Only a few counts were recorded for this clone. J is TRBJ2-6 and V is TRBV6-2 or TRBV6-3; D remains unclear. Between the trimmed V and J ends, which lost 4 bases and 0 bases, there was a span of 13 bases. The CDR3 covers 17 residues. Germline V CDR1 and CDR2: MNHEY, SVGEGT. CDR3 loop: CASSSKTRLSGANVLTF. The CDR3 coding sequence is TGTGCCAGCAGTTCCAAGACTCGCCTCTCTGGGGCCAACGTCCTGACTTTC.